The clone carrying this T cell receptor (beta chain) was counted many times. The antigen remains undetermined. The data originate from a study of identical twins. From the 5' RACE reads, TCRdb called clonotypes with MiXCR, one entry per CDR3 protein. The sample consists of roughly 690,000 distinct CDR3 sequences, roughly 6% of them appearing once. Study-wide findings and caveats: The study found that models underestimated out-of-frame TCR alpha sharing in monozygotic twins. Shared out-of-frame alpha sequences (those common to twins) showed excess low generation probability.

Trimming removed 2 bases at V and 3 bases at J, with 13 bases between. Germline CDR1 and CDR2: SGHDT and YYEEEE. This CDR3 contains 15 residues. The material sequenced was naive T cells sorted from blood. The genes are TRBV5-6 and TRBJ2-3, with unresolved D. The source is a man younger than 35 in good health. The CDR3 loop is CASSLNLGLTDTQYF. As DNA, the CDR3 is TGTGCCAGCAGCTTAAACCTGGGGTTAACAGATACGCAGTATTTT.